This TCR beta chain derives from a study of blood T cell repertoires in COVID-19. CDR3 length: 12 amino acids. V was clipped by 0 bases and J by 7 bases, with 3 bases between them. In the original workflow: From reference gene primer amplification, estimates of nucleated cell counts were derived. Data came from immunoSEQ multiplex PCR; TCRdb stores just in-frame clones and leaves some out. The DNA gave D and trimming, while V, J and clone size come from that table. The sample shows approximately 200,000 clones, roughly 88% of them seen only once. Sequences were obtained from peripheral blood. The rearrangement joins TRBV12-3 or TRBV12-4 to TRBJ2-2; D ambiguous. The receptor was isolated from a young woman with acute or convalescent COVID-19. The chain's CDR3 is CASSLALGELFF. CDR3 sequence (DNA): TGTGCCAGCAGTTTAGCCCTCGGGGAGCTGTTTTTT.